The 9 T cell receptor beta chains below all came from one sample that was sequenced in a study of shared clonotypes between healthy human individuals. Clones were read by immunoSEQ multiplex PCR, and TCRdb kept only the in-frame ones, dropping some. The sample records nearly 750,000 clones, over 55% being singletons. The sample consisted of memory CD4+ T cells sorted from blood. Stated subset: CD45RA-negative fraction. These receptor sequences come from a woman in her 30s in good health.

V usage is TRBV6-1 and J usage is TRBJ2-5, with 7 positions matching TRBD1. The CDR3 has 14 residues. CDR1 and CDR2 (germline): MNHNS, SASEGT. V lost 8 bases to trimming and J lost 5 bases; unmatched junction nucleotides: 11. CDR3 region: CASVGTGVSETQYF. CDR3 DNA sequence: TGTGCCAGCGTCGGTACAGGGGTCAGCGAGACCCAGTACTTC.

The rearrangement links TRBV19 to TRBJ1-1, with 7 bases aligning to TRBD1. Germline V gene lookup returns CDR1 LNHDA and CDR2 SQIVND (reference sequence). V lost 6 bases, J lost 4 bases, and 11 bases stayed unmatched. The CDR3 is 15 amino acids. CDR3 amino acids: CASRSLQGSFTEAFF. CDR3 bases: TGTGCCAGTAGATCCTTACAGGGGTCGTTCACTGAAGCTTTCTTT. The entire variable domain, with the rest obtained from reference TRBV19 and TRBJ1-1, is as follows: DGGITQSPKYLFRKEGQNVTLSCEQNLNHDAMYWYRQDPGQGLRLIYYSQIVNDFQKGDIAEGYSVSREKKESFPLTVTSAQKNPTAFYLCASRSLQGSFTEAFFGQGTRLTVV.

This chain links TRBV19 with TRBJ1-5, with a possible D match to TRBD1 (5 bases). The CDR3 loop spans 14 amino acids. Trimming stripped 4 bases from V and 9 bases from J, with 16 bases between. Germline CDR1 LNHDA, CDR2 SQIVND (reference sequence). The CDR3 DNA is TGTGCCAGTAGTACGGACGGGGGAATGGCGCCCCAGCATTTT. Translating it yields CASSTDGGMAPQHF.

This clone was seen more than once but under ten times. The genes are TRBV11-1 and TRBJ1-2; D gene unclear. Germline-derived CDR1 and CDR2 are SGHAT and FQDESV (reference sequence). This CDR3 has 12 amino acids. The V end was cut by 1 base, the J end by 8 bases, with 8 bases between. The CDR3 here is CASSLVRQGYTF. CDR3 sequence (DNA): TGTGCCAGCAGCTTAGTAAGGCAAGGCTACACCTTC.

Comment on this clone: The same CDR3 arises from other DNA sequences in this sample as well. The chain is built from TRBV7-2 and TRBJ2-5; a possible D gene is TRBD2 (6 bases). Germline CDR1 SGHTA, CDR2 FQGNSA. Trimming removed 2 bases from V and 5 bases from J, with 6 bases in between. The CDR3 extends over 12 amino acids. The CDR3 DNA sequence: TGTGCCAGCAGCTTACGGGGGGAGACCCAGTACTTC. Its translation: CASSLRGETQYF.

This clone was observed a handful of times. The chain uses TRBV9 and TRBJ2-3; D is ambiguous. V lost 1 base and J 6 bases, leaving 9 bases between the germline ends. The CDR3 sequence is 13 residues long. CDR1 is SGDLS, CDR2 YYNGEE, per germline. CDR3 in amino acids: CASSVPASDTQYF. The CDR3 DNA reads TGTGCCAGCAGCGTACCAGCGTCGGATACGCAGTATTTT.

As regards this clone: Within the sample, other DNA sequences also encode this same CDR3. V is TRBV2 and J is TRBJ1-4, with D unclear. Per germline, CDR1 SNHLY and CDR2 FYNNEI. V lost 7 bases, J lost 0 bases, and 12 bases lay in between. CDR3 size: 15 residues. The CDR3 DNA is TGTGCCAGCAAGAGGGAACTTGCAACTAATGAAAAACTGTTTTTT. The encoded protein is CASKRELATNEKLFF.

The chain couples TRBV4-1 to TRBJ2-1, with D tentatively TRBD2 (6 bases). The germline V gene encodes CDR1 MGHRA and CDR2 YSYEKL. The CDR3 is made up of 14 amino acids. The V end lost 1 base, the J end lost 6 bases, and 10 bases lay between the germline ends. CDR3 loop: CASSQVLTSNEQFF. The CDR3 coding sequence is TGCGCCAGCAGCCAAGTTTTGACTAGCAATGAGCAGTTCTTC.

The CDR3 DNA reads as TGCAGCGTTGGGGGGAGCTCCTACGAGCAGTACTTC. Amino acid sequence: CSVGGSSYEQYF. The V and J genes are TRBV29-1 and TRBJ2-7; D possibly matches TRBD1 or TRBD2 (5 bases each). Germline loops: CDR1 SQVTM, CDR2 ANQGSEA. V lost 4 bases and J lost 0, with 7 bases in between. The CDR3 spans 12 residues.